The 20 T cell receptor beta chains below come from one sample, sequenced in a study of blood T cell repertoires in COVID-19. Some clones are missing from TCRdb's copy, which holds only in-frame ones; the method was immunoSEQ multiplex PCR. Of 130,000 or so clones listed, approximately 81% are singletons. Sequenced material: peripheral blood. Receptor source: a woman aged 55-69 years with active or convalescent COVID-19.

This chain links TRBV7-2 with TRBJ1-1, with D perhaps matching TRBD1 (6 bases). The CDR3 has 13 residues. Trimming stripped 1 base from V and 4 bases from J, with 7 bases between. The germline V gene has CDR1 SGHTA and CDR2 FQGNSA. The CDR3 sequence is CASSLDRVTEAFF. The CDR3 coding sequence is TGTGCCAGCAGCTTAGACAGGGTCACTGAAGCTTTCTTT.

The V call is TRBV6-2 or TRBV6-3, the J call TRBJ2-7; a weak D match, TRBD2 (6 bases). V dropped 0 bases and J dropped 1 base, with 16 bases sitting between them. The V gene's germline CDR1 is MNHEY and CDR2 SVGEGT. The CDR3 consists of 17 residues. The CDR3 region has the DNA TGTGCCAGCAGTTACTCGCGGACACAACGGGGGTCCTACGAGCAGTACTTC. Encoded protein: CASSYSRTQRGSYEQYF.

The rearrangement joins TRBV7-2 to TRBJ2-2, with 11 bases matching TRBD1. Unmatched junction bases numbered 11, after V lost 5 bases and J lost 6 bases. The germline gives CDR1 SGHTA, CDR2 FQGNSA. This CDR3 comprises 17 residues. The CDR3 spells CASSLRPGQGVSGELFF. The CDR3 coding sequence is TGTGCCAGCAGCCTACGACCGGGACAGGGGGTCTCCGGGGAGCTGTTTTTT.

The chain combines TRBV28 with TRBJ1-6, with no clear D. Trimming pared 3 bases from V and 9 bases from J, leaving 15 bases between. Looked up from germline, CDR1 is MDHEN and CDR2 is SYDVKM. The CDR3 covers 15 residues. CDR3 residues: CASSLTAPRGSPLHF. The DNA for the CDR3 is TGTGCCAGCAGTTTGACTGCTCCACGGGGTTCACCCCTCCACTTT.

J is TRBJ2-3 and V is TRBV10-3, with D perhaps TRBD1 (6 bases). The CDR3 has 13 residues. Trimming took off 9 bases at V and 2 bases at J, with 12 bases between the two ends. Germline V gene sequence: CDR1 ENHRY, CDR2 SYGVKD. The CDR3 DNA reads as TGTGCCATTGCCGGGACAACCACAGATACGCAGTATTTT. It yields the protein CAIAGTTTDTQYF.

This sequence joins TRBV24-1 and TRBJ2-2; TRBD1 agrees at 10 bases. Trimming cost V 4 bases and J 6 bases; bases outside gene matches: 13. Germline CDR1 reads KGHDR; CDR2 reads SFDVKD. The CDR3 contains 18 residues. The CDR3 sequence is CATSDLIPGQGRAGELFF. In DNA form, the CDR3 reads TGTGCCACCAGTGACTTGATTCCGGGACAGGGGCGGGCCGGGGAGCTGTTTTTT.

CDR3 in DNA: TGTGCCAGCAGTCTCGGGGGTGGGGATTCACCCCTCCACTTT. It yields the protein CASSLGGGDSPLHF. The chain links TRBV27 to TRBJ1-6, with a possible D match to TRBD1 (5 bases). Germline V gene data show CDR1 as MNHEY and CDR2 as SMNVEV (reference sequence). The CDR3 spans 14 residues. Trimming stripped 5 bases from V and 8 bases from J, with 13 bases between.

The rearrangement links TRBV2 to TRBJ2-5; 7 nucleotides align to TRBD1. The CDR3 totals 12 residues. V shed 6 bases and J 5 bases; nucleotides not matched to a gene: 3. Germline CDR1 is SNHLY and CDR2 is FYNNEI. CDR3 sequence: CASRPTGETQYF. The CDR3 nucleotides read TGTGCCAGCAGACCGACAGGGGAGACCCAGTACTTC.

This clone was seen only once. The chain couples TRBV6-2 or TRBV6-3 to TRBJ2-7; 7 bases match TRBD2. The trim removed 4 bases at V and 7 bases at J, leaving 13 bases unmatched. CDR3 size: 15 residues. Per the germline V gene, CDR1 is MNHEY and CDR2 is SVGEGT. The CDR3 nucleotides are TGTGCCAGCAGTTCCCGGACCCCTACGGGGGGTGAGCAGTACTTC. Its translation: CASSSRTPTGGEQYF.

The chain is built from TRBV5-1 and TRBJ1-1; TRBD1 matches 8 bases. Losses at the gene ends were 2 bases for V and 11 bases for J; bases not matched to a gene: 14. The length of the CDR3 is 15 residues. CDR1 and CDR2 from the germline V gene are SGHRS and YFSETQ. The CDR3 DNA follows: TGCGCCAGCAGCTTCTCGACAGGGGATGCCGCAACGGCTTTCTTT. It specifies CASSFSTGDAATAFF.

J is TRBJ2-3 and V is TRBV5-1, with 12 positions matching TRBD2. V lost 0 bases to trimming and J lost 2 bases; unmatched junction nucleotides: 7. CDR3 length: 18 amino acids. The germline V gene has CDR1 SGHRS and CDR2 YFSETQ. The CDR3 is CASSLGFGLAGNTDTQYF. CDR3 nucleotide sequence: TGCGCCAGCAGCTTGGGCTTTGGACTAGCGGGGAACACAGATACGCAGTATTTT.

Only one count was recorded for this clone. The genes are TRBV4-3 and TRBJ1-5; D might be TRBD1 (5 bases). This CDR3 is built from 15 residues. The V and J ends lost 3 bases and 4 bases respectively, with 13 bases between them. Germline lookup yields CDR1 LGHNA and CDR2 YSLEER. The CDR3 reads CASSQNGGRNQPQHF. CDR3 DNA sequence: TGCGCCAGCAGCCAGAACGGGGGGAGGAATCAGCCCCAGCATTTT.

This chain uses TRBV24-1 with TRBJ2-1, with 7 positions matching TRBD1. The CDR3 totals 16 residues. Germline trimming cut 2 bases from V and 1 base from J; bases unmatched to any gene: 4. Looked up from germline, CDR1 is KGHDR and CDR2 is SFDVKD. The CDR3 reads CATSDWGQYSYNEQFF. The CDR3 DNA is TGTGCCACCAGTGATTGGGGACAGTATTCCTACAATGAGCAGTTCTTC.

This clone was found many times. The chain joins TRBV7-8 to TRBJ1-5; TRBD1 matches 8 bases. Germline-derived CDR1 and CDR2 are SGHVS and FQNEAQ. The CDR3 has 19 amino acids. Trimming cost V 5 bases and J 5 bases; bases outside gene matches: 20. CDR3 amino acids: CASSPRTGQLGGGHQPQHF. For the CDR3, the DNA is TGTGCCAGCAGCCCACGGACAGGGCAACTAGGGGGGGGTCATCAGCCCCAGCATTTT.

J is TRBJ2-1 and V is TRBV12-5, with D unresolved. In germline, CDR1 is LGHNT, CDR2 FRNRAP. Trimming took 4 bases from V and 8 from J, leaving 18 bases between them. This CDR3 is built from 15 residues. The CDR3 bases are TGTGCTAGTGGTTCCCTCTTGGGTGGAGTTTATGAGCAGTTCTTC. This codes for CASGSLLGGVYEQFF.

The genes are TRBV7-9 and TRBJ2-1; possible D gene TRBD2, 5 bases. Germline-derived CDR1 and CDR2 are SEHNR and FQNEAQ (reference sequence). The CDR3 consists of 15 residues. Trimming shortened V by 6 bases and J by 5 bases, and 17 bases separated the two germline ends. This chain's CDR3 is CASSRVGGWDNEQFF. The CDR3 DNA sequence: TGTGCCAGCAGTCGTGTGGGCGGGTGGGACAATGAGCAGTTCTTC.

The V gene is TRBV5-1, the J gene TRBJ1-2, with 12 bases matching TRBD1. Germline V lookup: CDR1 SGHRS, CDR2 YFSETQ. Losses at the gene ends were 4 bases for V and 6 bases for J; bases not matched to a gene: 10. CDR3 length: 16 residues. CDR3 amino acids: CASSDTGTGGRNGYTF. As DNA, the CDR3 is TGCGCCAGCAGCGATACCGGGACAGGGGGCCGGAATGGCTACACCTTC.

CDR3 protein: CASSFSAGQETQYF. Written as DNA, the CDR3 is TGTGCCAGCAGCTTCTCCGCAGGGCAAGAGACCCAGTACTTC. The chain recombines TRBV5-4 with TRBJ2-5, with D perhaps matching TRBD1 (5 bases). Germline V gives CDR1 SGHNT, CDR2 YYREEE (reference sequence). The CDR3 has 14 residues. V was shortened by 2 bases and J by 2 bases, with 10 bases between the two germline ends.

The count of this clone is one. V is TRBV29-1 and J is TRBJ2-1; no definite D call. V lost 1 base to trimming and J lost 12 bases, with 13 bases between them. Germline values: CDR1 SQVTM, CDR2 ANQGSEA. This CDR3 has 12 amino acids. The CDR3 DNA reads TGCAGCGTTGAAGTTTTGCAATTCGGGCAGTTCTTC. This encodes CSVEVLQFGQFF.

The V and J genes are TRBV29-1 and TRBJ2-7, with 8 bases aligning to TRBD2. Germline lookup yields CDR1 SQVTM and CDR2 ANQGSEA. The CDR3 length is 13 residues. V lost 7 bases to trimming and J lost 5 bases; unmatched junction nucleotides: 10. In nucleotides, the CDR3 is TGCAGCGCACAACCAACTAGCGGCGACGAGCAGTACTTC. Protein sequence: CSAQPTSGDEQYF.